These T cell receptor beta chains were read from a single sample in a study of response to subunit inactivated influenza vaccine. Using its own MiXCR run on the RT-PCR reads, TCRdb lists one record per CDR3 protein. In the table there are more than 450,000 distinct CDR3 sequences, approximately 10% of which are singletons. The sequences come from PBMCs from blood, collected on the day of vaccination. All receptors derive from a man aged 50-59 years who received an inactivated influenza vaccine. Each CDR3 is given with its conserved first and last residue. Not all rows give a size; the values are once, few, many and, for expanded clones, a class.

CDR3aa: CASSSSGAYADTQYF; v_gene: TRBV6-2/TRBV6-3; abundance: .; j_gene: TRBJ2-3
CDR3aa: CSVLFRETQYF; v_gene: TRBV20-1; abundance: .; j_gene: TRBJ2-5
CDR3aa: CASRRDHPGDTEAFF; v_gene: TRBV7-9; abundance: .; j_gene: TRBJ1-1
CDR3aa: CSVGRSRGASYEQYF; v_gene: TRBV29-1; abundance: few; j_gene: TRBJ2-7
CDR3aa: CASSGYTTQETQYF; v_gene: TRBV5-1; abundance: few; j_gene: TRBJ2-5
CDR3aa: CASSLGPGQGSRETQYF; v_gene: TRBV5-1; abundance: few; j_gene: TRBJ2-5
CDR3aa: CSAWQPTNEKLFF; v_gene: TRBV20-1; abundance: .; j_gene: TRBJ1-4
CDR3aa: CASSQTGREQYF; v_gene: TRBV3-1; abundance: .; j_gene: TRBJ2-7
CDR3aa: CASSLPIPAGELFF; v_gene: TRBV5-8; abundance: few; j_gene: TRBJ2-2
CDR3aa: CASSSGGVYTDTQYF; v_gene: TRBV12-3/TRBV12-4; abundance: once; j_gene: TRBJ2-3
CDR3aa: CASSVAATTYEQYF; v_gene: TRBV9; abundance: .; j_gene: TRBJ2-7
CDR3aa: CATTRTGGAEEQFF; v_gene: TRBV24-1; abundance: .; j_gene: TRBJ2-1
CDR3aa: CASSETSGSNEQFF; v_gene: TRBV19; abundance: .; j_gene: TRBJ2-1
CDR3aa: CASSSFTEAFF; v_gene: TRBV7-9; abundance: .; j_gene: TRBJ1-1
CDR3aa: CSASGTGTYNEQFF; v_gene: TRBV20-1; abundance: few; j_gene: TRBJ2-1
CDR3aa: CASSVSGPLDEQLF; v_gene: TRBV7-9; abundance: .; j_gene: TRBJ2-1
CDR3aa: CSARGPEKGLNEQFF; v_gene: TRBV20-1; abundance: many; j_gene: TRBJ2-1
CDR3aa: CASSLAIQGGDTQYF; v_gene: TRBV5-1; abundance: .; j_gene: TRBJ2-3
CDR3aa: CAWSDSFSFYEQYF; v_gene: TRBV30; abundance: few; j_gene: TRBJ2-7